Below, one T cell receptor (beta chain) is given with its context. Germline lookup yields CDR1 MNHEY and CDR2 SVGAGI. The CDR3 has 13 residues. The V gene lost 4 bases and the J gene lost 3 bases, with 8 bases spanning the gap. TCRdb processed the 5' RACE reads anew with MiXCR; each CDR3 protein has one entry. This table has some 340,000 distinct CDR3 sequences, about 15% appearing once. These data belong to a study of CD8 T cells in ankylosing spondylitis. This sequence originates from a male donor with ankylosing spondylitis or in good health (not recorded which). The specimen sequenced was blood, either unsorted or a sorted T cell fraction (not recorded which). This chain connects TRBV6-5 to TRBJ2-3; D unclear. The CDR3 loop reads CASSSPRTDTQYF. CDR3 in DNA: TGTGCCAGCAGTTCACCGCGGACAGATACGCAGTATTTT.